This TCR beta chain stems from a study of T-cell reconstitution after alpha-beta-depleted transplantation in children. V lost 3 bases and J lost 1; bases outside the gene matches: 6. This CDR3 is 15 amino acids long. The germline V gene encodes CDR1 GTSNPN and CDR2 SVGIG (reference sequence). Study results and caveats: About two months after transplant, alpha-beta T cells reportedly came from several hundred expanded graft clones.

This clonotype was counted a few times. The target antigen is unknown. The TCRbeta library incorporated unique molecular identifiers. Using its own MiXCR run on the PCR reads, TCRdb lists one record per CDR3 protein. The table lists some 300,000 distinct CDR3 sequences, around 10% of them singletons, with about 8% in the top ten. The sequence came from a boy less than two years old with acute myeloid leukemia, due to receive a stem cell transplant. Sequenced here: PBMCs, sampled before TCRalphabeta/CD19-depleted stem cell transplant. The V call is TRBV30, the J call TRBJ2-3; 8 bases fit TRBD2. In nucleotides, the CDR3 is TGTGCCTGGAGATTCGGGGGGGAGGGCACAGATACGCAGTATTTT. Translation gives CAWRFGGEGTDTQYF.